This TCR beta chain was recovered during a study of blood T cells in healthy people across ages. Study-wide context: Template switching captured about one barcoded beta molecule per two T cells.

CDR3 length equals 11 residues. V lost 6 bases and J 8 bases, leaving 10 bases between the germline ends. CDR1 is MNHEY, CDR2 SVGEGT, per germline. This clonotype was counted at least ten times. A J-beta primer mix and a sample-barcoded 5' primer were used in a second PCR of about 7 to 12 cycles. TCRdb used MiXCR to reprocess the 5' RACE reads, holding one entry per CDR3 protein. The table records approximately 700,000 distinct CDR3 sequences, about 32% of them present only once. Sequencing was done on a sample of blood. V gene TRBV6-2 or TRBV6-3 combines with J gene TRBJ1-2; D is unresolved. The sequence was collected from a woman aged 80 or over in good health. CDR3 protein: CASRYQGGYTF. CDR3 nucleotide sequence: TGTGCCAGCAGGTACCAAGGGGGCTACACCTTC.